The 18 T cell receptor beta chains below all came from one sample that was sequenced in a study of molecular identifiers for immune sequencing clone quantification (dated by TCRdb to 2016 to 2019). The library was made by PCR. The listed sequencing device is Illumina HiSeq 4000. In TCRdb, the public reads were trimmed at Q25 with fastp and aligned with MiXCR, with productive beta chains retained. Duplicate CDR3 protein sequences are folded into a single record with the most common DNA and genes. The sample records 300,000 to 400,000 distinct CDR3 sequences, 20% to 25% of which are singletons. The ten most abundant clones make up roughly 0.86% of the sample. The specimen sequenced was naive CD8+ T cells from blood, with Jurkat cell RNA spiked in. According to the study, the label for this sample's cell subset or site signals: FACS-sorted CD8+CD4-CCR7+CD45RA+ naive T cells. The receptors stem from a human donor in good health. Some libraries in this study had Jurkat cell RNA spiked in.

Comments on this clonotype: This could be a read error, since a much larger clone is one nucleotide away. The gene calls are TRBV9 and TRBJ2-7; no reliable D call. The V gene lost 0 bases and the J gene lost 2 bases, with 9 bases spanning the gap. There are 14 residues in the CDR3. Germline lookup yields CDR1 SGDLS and CDR2 YYNGEE. For the CDR3, the DNA is TGTGCCAGCAGCGTAGTGTCGGAAACCTACGAGCAGTACTTC. Protein sequence: CASSVVSETYEQYF.

This chain links TRBV10-3 with TRBJ1-1; 7 nucleotides agree with TRBD1. This CDR3 contains 13 residues. Germline-derived CDR1 and CDR2 are ENHRY and SYGVKD. The junction had 8 bases not matched to a gene; V was cut back by 6 bases and J by 7 bases. The CDR3 coding sequence is TGTGCCATCAGAGAGGGGGCACTGAATGAAGCTTTCTTT. Translated: CAIREGALNEAFF.

This clonotype appeared many times. The V call is TRBV28, the J call TRBJ1-3, with 9 bases fitting TRBD1. The CDR3 is made up of 16 amino acids. V trimming: 2 bases; J trimming: 3 bases; junction bases outside the gene matches: 5. Germline lookup yields CDR1 MDHEN and CDR2 SYDVKM. CDR3 residues: CASSLTGQGYGNTIYF. The CDR3 nucleotides are TGTGCCAGCAGTTTAACCGGACAGGGGTATGGAAACACCATATATTTT.

This chain connects TRBV10-3 to TRBJ2-2; D assignment may be TRBD1 or TRBD2 (5 bases each). Trimming stripped 6 bases from V and 1 base from J, with 15 bases between. Looked up from germline, CDR1 is ENHRY and CDR2 is SYGVKD. The CDR3 has 16 amino acids. The CDR3 protein is CAIRPGRDVNTGELFF. Written as DNA, the CDR3 is TGTGCCATCAGACCCGGACGGGACGTGAACACCGGGGAGCTGTTTTTT.

This clonotype has a handful of counts. A read error is likely, as this CDR3 ends without the conserved phenylalanine or tryptophan. The chain recombines TRBV2 with TRBJ2-3; a possible D gene is TRBD1 (6 bases). This CDR3 region has 15 residues. V shed 6 bases and J shed 3 bases, with 16 bases lying between them. The germline CDR1 and CDR2 sequences are SNHLY and FYNNEI. CDR3 coding DNA: TGTGCCAGCAGCTTCTACAGGGAAACAACAGATACGCAGTATATT. Encoded protein: CASSFYRETTDTQYI.

This clonotype was observed a handful of times. The chain recombines TRBV6-2 or TRBV6-3 with TRBJ2-7, with 8 bases fitting TRBD1. CDR1 and CDR2 from the germline V gene are MNHEY and SVGEGT. The J segment lost 3 bases and the V segment lost 6 bases, leaving 10 bases of the junction unmatched. This CDR3 spans 15 amino acids. For the CDR3, the DNA is TGTGCCAGCAGGAGTAACCGACAGGGGAACTACGAGCAGTACTTC. Translating it yields CASRSNRQGNYEQYF.

This clonotype was detected a few times. The V call is TRBV19, the J call TRBJ2-3; no firm D call. CDR3 length: 14 amino acids. The V gene lost 3 bases and the J gene lost 4 bases, with 11 bases spanning the gap. Germline V CDR1 and CDR2: LNHDA, SQIVND (reference sequence). CDR3 DNA sequence: TGTGCCAGTAGTATTTTTAGCCTCCCAGATACGCAGTATTTT. Protein: CASSIFSLPDTQYF.

V and J are TRBV3-1 and TRBJ1-1, with TRBD1 matching over 7 bases. J gave up 1 base and V 4 bases, and 15 bases lay outside the gene matches. The CDR3 spans 18 residues. Germline V gives CDR1 LGHDT, CDR2 YNNKEL (reference sequence). Here the CDR3 DNA reads TGTGCCAGCAGCCCCCGGCGAGTTCAGGGGGGGTGGAACACTGAAGCTTTCTTT. As protein: CASSPRRVQGGWNTEAFF.

There are many counts of this clonotype. The rearrangement uses TRBV7-9 and TRBJ1-1, with 8 bases fitting TRBD1. This CDR3 comprises 16 residues. Germline CDR1 and CDR2: SEHNR and FQNEAQ (reference sequence). After removal of 0 bases from V and 5 bases from J, the junction contained 8 bases not matched to a gene. CDR3 sequence (DNA): TGTGCCAGCAGCTTAGCGCCGTATACAGGGGGGACTGAAGCTTTCTTT. The encoded protein is CASSLAPYTGGTEAFF.

This clonotype was observed a handful of times. The chain combines TRBV30 with TRBJ2-1, with D perhaps matching TRBD1 (6 bases). The CDR3 consists of 15 residues. Trimming took 1 base from V and 3 from J, leaving 13 bases between them. CDR1 GTSNPN and CDR2 SVGIG come from the germline V gene (reference sequence). CDR3 loop: CAWSETGFYYNEQFF. In nucleotides, the CDR3 is TGTGCCTGGAGTGAAACAGGGTTCTACTACAATGAGCAGTTCTTC.

This clonotype was counted at least ten times. The rearrangement joins TRBV27 to TRBJ2-3; 13 nucleotides match TRBD2. This CDR3 spans 18 amino acids. Unmatched junction bases numbered 10, after V lost 6 bases and J lost 1 base. CDR1 and CDR2 from the germline V gene are MNHEY and SMNVEV (reference sequence). CDR3 coding DNA: TGTGCCAGCAGCAGACTAGCGGGGGGCAACCAACGCACAGATACGCAGTATTTT. It specifies CASSRLAGGNQRTDTQYF.

This clonotype was picked up a small number of times. This rearrangement joins TRBV18 to TRBJ1-5; possible D gene TRBD1, 5 bases. Trimming took 3 bases from V and 1 from J, leaving 7 bases between them. The CDR3 runs 14 residues. From germline, CDR1 is KGHSH and CDR2 LQKENI. In nucleotides, the CDR3 is TGTGCCAGCTCACCCGGGGGGAGCAATCAGCCCCAGCATTTT. Its translation: CASSPGGSNQPQHF.

Of note for this clonotype: The junction departs from the called germline gene at one end, perhaps through a read error. This chain links TRBV6-5 with TRBJ2-6, with D perhaps assigned TRBD1 or TRBD2 (5 bases each). This CDR3 comprises 19 residues. Germline assignment: CDR1 MNHEY and CDR2 SVGAGI. The CDR3 sequence: CASSYSVGTAHSEANVLTF. The DNA for the CDR3 is TGTGCCAGCAGTTACTCTGTCGGGACCGCCCACTCTGAGGCCAACGTCCTGACTTTC.

V is TRBV24-1 and J is TRBJ2-1; 14 bases agree with TRBD2. The CDR3 covers 15 residues. From germline, CDR1 is KGHDR and CDR2 SFDVKD. V was pared by 4 bases and J by 10 bases, with 5 bases of the junction left unmatched. The CDR3 DNA sequence: TGTGCCACCAGTGAGGGGACTAGCGGGGGTGAGGAGCAGTTCTTC. It specifies CATSEGTSGGEEQFF.

This clonotype was seen many times. V is TRBV4-1 and J is TRBJ1-5; D gene uncertain. The CDR3 consists of 13 residues. Germline V gene data show CDR1 as MGHRA and CDR2 as YSYEKL. V was cut by 1 base and J by 6 bases, with 7 bases left in between. The CDR3: CASSQGTSQPQHF. The CDR3 DNA is TGCGCCAGCAGCCAAGGGACGAGTCAGCCCCAGCATTTT.

This clonotype has at least ten counts. V and J are TRBV7-3 and TRBJ2-2; D not resolved. Germline loops: CDR1 SGHTA, CDR2 FQGTGA. This CDR3 has 14 amino acids. The V end was cut by 0 bases, the J end by 1 base, with 3 bases between. The CDR3 DNA reads as TGTGCCAGCAGCTTAACCCTGAACACCGGGGAGCTGTTTTTT. This codes for CASSLTLNTGELFF.

Concerning this clonotype itself: This sequence may be a read error, since a much larger clone differs from it by one base. This rearrangement joins TRBV6-2 or TRBV6-3 to TRBJ2-3, with 11 bases identical to TRBD2. The V gene end was trimmed by 8 bases and the J gene end by 6 bases; junction bases not matched to a gene: 10. CDR3 length: 15 amino acids. Germline V CDR1 and CDR2: MNHEY, SVGEGT. In nucleotides, the CDR3 is TGTGCCAGCGCTTTTACTAGCGGGGGTCCCGATACGCAGTATTTT. Translated: CASAFTSGGPDTQYF.

The V and J genes are TRBV7-6 and TRBJ2-5; maybe TRBD1 (5 bases). Germline V lookup: CDR1 SGHVS, CDR2 FNYEAQ. Deletions cut 5 bases from V and 0 bases from J, with 10 bases between. CDR3 size: 14 residues. CDR3 region: CASSRRQYQETQYF. In DNA form, the CDR3 reads TGTGCCAGCAGCCGAAGACAGTACCAAGAGACCCAGTACTTC.